This T cell receptor (beta chain) was identified during a study of blood T cell repertoires in COVID-19. As for the study in general: Material from acute and convalescent COVID-19 was sourced from the United States, Italy and Spain. In each case, the material was cDNA or gDNA derived from T cells, B-cell-depleted T cells, or PBMCs.

Germline V gene lookup returns CDR1 KGHSH and CDR2 LQKENI. The CDR3 has 20 amino acids. With 3 bases clipped from V and 0 bases from J, the junction kept 16 bases outside the gene matches. This table comes from immunoSEQ multiplex PCR, and its TCRdb copy is limited to in-frame clones, with some not included. The repertoire has about 28,000 clones, 81% of them found once; the top ten carry 16%. The sequence was obtained from a woman aged 55 to 70 with acute or convalescent COVID-19. The J gene is TRBJ1-2, the V gene TRBV18, with 10 bases matching TRBD1. Specimen: peripheral blood. The CDR3 here is CASSPGIGTGASSANYGYTF. The CDR3 coding sequence is TGTGCCAGCTCACCGGGTATTGGGACAGGGGCGTCCTCAGCTAACTATGGCTACACCTTC.